This T cell receptor beta chain was identified during a study of T-cell memory formation after mild COVID-19. The 5'RACE method, run with constant-segment primers, produced TCR alpha and TCR beta cDNA libraries (carrying sample barcodes and UMIs). Via MiXCR, TCRdb re-called the 5' RACE reads, giving one row per CDR3 protein. The sample gives hundreds of thousands of distinct CDR3 sequences, about 13% of which show up once; 22% is in the top ten. The sequence was collected from a man aged 18 to 29 who had mild COVID-19 (a few samples of this study predate the infection). Cell type and time point are not known. The sample was PBMCs or a T cell subset sorted from them (not recorded which).

CDR3 sequence reads: CASSRGTGGYGELFF. The CDR3 DNA follows: TGTGCCAGCAGCCGTGGGACAGGCGGATACGGGGAGCTGTTTTTT. The V and J genes are TRBV5-4 and TRBJ2-2; 8 bases line up with TRBD1. Per germline, CDR1 SGHNT and CDR2 YYREEE (reference sequence). The CDR3 extends over 15 amino acids. V gave up 4 bases and J gave up 7 bases; unmatched junction bases: 9.